These T cell receptor beta chains were read from a single sample in a study of blood T cell repertoires in COVID-19. Using immunoSEQ multiplex PCR, the repertoire was profiled, and TCRdb retains in-frame clones only, with some absent. This table holds 250,000 to 300,000 clones, 75% to 90% found once. The specimen was peripheral blood. Receptors were obtained from a man aged 60 to 75 who had recovered from COVID-19. Both conserved end residues are part of each CDR3. D genes are given only for firm matches. Part of the rows lack a size; the others show once, few, many or a class for expanded clones.

d_gene,v_gene,j_gene,abundance,CDR3aa,CDR3nt
-,TRBV11-1,TRBJ1-3,once,CASSFGSGLSGNTIYF,TGTGCCAGCAGCTTCGGTAGCGGCCTCTCTGGAAACACCATATATTTT
-,TRBV11-3,TRBJ1-1,-,CASIIVTEAFF,TGTGCCAGCATCATTGTCACTGAAGCTTTCTTT
TRBD1,TRBV5-1,TRBJ2-7,-,CASSGTGTGLSEQYF,TGCGCCAGCAGCGGGACCGGGACAGGGCTGAGCGAGCAGTACTTC
-,TRBV5-1,TRBJ1-2,few,CASSPGRGTYGYTF,TGCGCCAGCAGCCCGGGGAGGGGAACTTATGGCTACACCTTC
-,TRBV28,TRBJ2-7,-,CASSLPTGNYEQYF,TGTGCCAGCAGTTTACCCACAGGTAACTACGAGCAGTACTTC
-,TRBV3-1/TRBV3-2,TRBJ2-2,-,CASSPHGPLGAGELFF,TGTGCCAGCAGCCCCCACGGGCCATTGGGAGCCGGGGAGCTGTTTTTT
TRBD1,TRBV6-5,TRBJ1-3,-,CASSMTGNSGNTIYF,TGTGCCAGCAGTATGACAGGGAACTCTGGAAACACCATATATTTT
-,TRBV5-1,TRBJ1-4,-,CASSSGSATNEKLFF,TGCGCCAGCAGCTCAGGATCTGCAACTAATGAAAAACTGTTTTTT
TRBD2,TRBV7-3,TRBJ2-7,once,CASSLGLAGEQYF,TGTGCCAGCAGCTTGGGACTAGCGGGGGAGCAGTACTTC
-,TRBV7-9,TRBJ2-1,-,CASRSEGFYNEQFF,TGTGCCAGCAGGTCGGAGGGATTCTACAATGAGCAGTTCTTC
-,TRBV5-6,TRBJ2-2,-,CASSLGGPAGELFF,TGTGCCAGCAGCTTGGGGGGGCCGGCCGGGGAGCTGTTTTTT